This T cell receptor (beta chain) originates from a study of shared clonotypes between healthy human individuals (TCRdb year 2020). For the study in its entirety: The cohort comprised a couple of women and three men aged 18 to 49 years. For each donor, CD4 naive and CD4 memory were each given three plates, CD8 naive was given two plates, and CD8 memory was given one plate. The study deeply sequenced blood TCR repertoires of about 5 healthy adults to estimate repertoire size and the extent of clonotype sharing between individuals. Libraries were prepared and TCR repertoires were sequenced by different laboratories using diverse techniques, in order to increase sequencing depth and limit assay-specific biases. Between about 0.8 and 9.5 billion PBMCs per donor were obtained by leukapheresis. The study at large found these results: Larger estimated clonotype richness was generally found for naive subsets than for memory subsets. The genetic and exposure-history diversity represented was limited by the small number of donors. Across four donors, around 5.4% of naive CD4, roughly 3.4% of naive CD8, roughly 2.2% of memory CD4, and under 0.45% of memory CD8 clonotypes were shared. Pairwise subsampling indicated that sequencing depth was expected to affect the degree of clonotype sharing among donors. Clonotypes shared by all four sorted-subset donors showed higher generation probabilities than non-shared clonotypes. Sampling was restricted to blood, and TCR repertoires in tissues likely differ from the TCR repertoires found in blood. Incomplete sequencing was indicated by rarefaction of sorted-subset datasets, despite the large sequencing depth.

V is reduced by 1 base and J by 12 bases, leaving a spacing of 13 bases between them. The CDR3 covers 13 residues, taking in both the cysteine and the phenylalanine. Just CDR3 DNA is preserved here, 39 bases in frame from base 1. The germline V gene encodes CDR1 SGHDN and CDR2 FVKESK. This clone came up once. Its antigen specificity is not known. Base quality data are lacking; no much larger clone is found one base away. TCR CDR3 regions were amplified from genomic DNA by multiplex PCR using the deep immunoSEQ assay. Genomic DNA extracted from each cell subset was distributed evenly over all wells of several immunoSEQ 96-well plates, and each plate served as one replicate. Each replicate PCR for sorted subsets received about 210 ng genomic DNA, equal to roughly 33,000 T cell genomes. Purified libraries were measured with a Qubit 3.0 fluorometer, size-checked on a Bioanalyzer 2100, and measured again with the KAPA Library Quantification kit. A separate single-read 150-cycle Illumina NextSeq 550 flow cell was used to sequence each immunoSEQ 96-well plate. Turning to the authors' computational methods: The immunoSEQ output contained only junctional sequences without quality scores, so filtering could not match that applied to full-length reads. To assign V/J genes and CDR3, sequences were annotated using PyIR, a Python wrapper for IgBLAST v1.9, with IMGT germline references. Reads with weak V/J assignments (E-value above 1e-6), missing CDR3, stop codons, out-of-frame junctions, or ambiguous translated residues were removed. A V3J clonotype was defined by an identical inferred V gene, J gene, and CDR3 amino acid sequence. To compute the percentage overlap between repertoires, the number of shared unique clonotypes was divided by the size of the smaller repertoire. Richness of each repertoire was evaluated using RTK rarefaction, the Chao1 estimator, and Recon v2.1 estimates of unobserved clonotypes. Generation probabilities were computed with OLGA for all TCRbeta clonotypes obtained by the gDNA method from a few donors. In its TCRdb copy, this immuneACCESS table keeps in-frame sequences only and misses some clones. Where compared with another copy, unresolved V genes explain less than half of these, and the others have no known cause. V and J calls and clone size are as listed in that table; D and trimming were resolved from the DNA. The sample records 2 million to 3 million clones, roughly 93% of which are singletons. About 0.34% of the sample comes from the top ten.

The donors were healthy, HIV-negative adults with no recently reported acute infections or vaccinations. Every donor was a Caucasian adult residing in Nashville, Tennessee, USA. Magnetic negative selection was used to enrich CD4+ T cells, after which naive cells were positively selected on CD45RA and the negative fraction became the memory subset. Blood was obtained by leukapheresis, after which PBMCs were separated by Ficoll-Histopaque density gradient centrifugation and cryopreserved in liquid nitrogen vapor phase. Analytical flow cytometry was used to check the purity and quantity of each magnetically sorted T cell population. Each sorted fraction had its genomic DNA isolated and then quantified by UV absorbance on a Nanodrop 2000c.

Here the chain combines TRBV14 and TRBJ2-1; the best D guess is TRBD2, with 5 bases matching. The sequencing sample was made of naive CD4+ T cells from PBMCs. The cell subset or site label corresponds to: CD45RA+ positively selected. The TCR comes from a young man in good health. Some clones in this sample may be carry-over from other donors' samples. Here the CDR3 is given as CASSQARATGQFF. The sequenced DNA: TGTGCCAGCAGCCAAGCGAGGGCCACTGGGCAGTTCTTC.